This TCR beta chain was identified during a study of identifying expanded T cells in peripheral blood. Repertoires were generated with immunoSEQ multiplex PCR, while TCRdb's copy carries only in-frame clones and drops some. The table shows 58,000 or so clones, with around 86% occurring only once. Points from the study as a whole: About 1.3 clones differed between technical replicates, versus around 16 and 19 over time. Across healthy donors, higher total template counts meant significantly greater roughly two-week count variance.

The V gene lost 7 bases and the J gene lost 0 bases, with 4 bases spanning the gap. Germline V gene lookup returns CDR1 MNHNS and CDR2 SASEGT. This CDR3 is built from 12 residues. In this sample, this clone turned up a few times. The antigen is not known. The same CDR3 can be traced to other DNA sequences in this sample. Material: blood. The receptor was derived from a person aged 18-70 years in good health. The chain carries TRBV6-1 and TRBJ1-3; D gene ambiguous. CDR3 sequence: CASTSSGNTIYF. The DNA of the CDR3 is TGTGCCAGCACGAGCTCTGGAAACACCATATATTTT.